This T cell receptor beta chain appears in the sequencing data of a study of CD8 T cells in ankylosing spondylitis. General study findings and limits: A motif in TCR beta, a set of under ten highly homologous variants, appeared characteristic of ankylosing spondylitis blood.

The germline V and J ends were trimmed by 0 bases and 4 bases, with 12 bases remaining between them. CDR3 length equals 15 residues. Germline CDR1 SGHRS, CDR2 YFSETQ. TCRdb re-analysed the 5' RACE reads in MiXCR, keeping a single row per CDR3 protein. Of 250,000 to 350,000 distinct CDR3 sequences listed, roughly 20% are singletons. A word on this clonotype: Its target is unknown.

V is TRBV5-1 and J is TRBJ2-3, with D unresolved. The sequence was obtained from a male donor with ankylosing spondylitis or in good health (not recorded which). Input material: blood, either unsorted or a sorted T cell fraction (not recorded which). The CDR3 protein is CASSLVANVADTQYF. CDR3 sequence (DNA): TGCGCCAGCAGCTTGGTGGCAAACGTGGCAGATACGCAGTATTTT. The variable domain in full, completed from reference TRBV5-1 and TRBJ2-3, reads KAGVTQTPRYLIKTRGQQVTLSCSPISGHRSVSWYQQTPGQGLQFLFEYFSETQRNKGNFPGRFSGRQFSNSRSEMNVSTLELGDSALYLCASSLVANVADTQYFGPGTRLTVL.